The 18 T cell receptor beta chains presented below share a single source sample, sequenced in a study of beta chain features in type 1 diabetes. Study-wide findings and caveats: For Type 1 diabetes patients, all four CD4+ subsets carried TCRB CDR3s that were moderately but significantly shorter.

These receptors have no known antigen. The whole isolated RNA underwent reverse transcription, so sequencing captured expressed TCRB transcripts. Produced via immunoSEQ multiplex PCR; TCRdb's table is partial and in-frame only. The data show over 40,000 clones, approximately 72% seen once. Sequencing used Tregs from blood. Source of these receptors: a woman aged 18 to 35 with type 1 diabetes.

This clone was seen a few times. The chain carries TRBV7-3 and TRBJ2-3, with 8 bases that match TRBD1. The V and J ends lost 5 bases and 0 bases, in that order; junction bases with no gene match: 10. Germline V gene lookup returns CDR1 SGHTA and CDR2 FQGTGA. This CDR3 has 17 residues. As DNA, the CDR3 is TGTGCCAGCAGCCCCGAAAAGTGGACAGGGAGCACAGATACGCAGTATTTT. Translating gives CASSPEKWTGSTDTQYF.

This clone was counted a single time. The V and J genes are TRBV6-1 and TRBJ1-5; D remains ambiguous. Trimming cost V 0 bases and J 2 bases, with 5 bases left between them. This CDR3 comprises 14 residues. Germline V gene lookup returns CDR1 MNHNS and CDR2 SASEGT. CDR3 sequence (DNA): TGTGCCAGCAGTGAAGCTTTCGGCAATCAGCCCCAGCATTTT. Its translation: CASSEAFGNQPQHF.

This clone was picked up a small number of times. The gene calls are TRBV5-1 and TRBJ2-7, with a possible D match to TRBD2 (5 bases). Trimming shortened V by 4 bases and J by 5 bases, and 25 bases separated the two germline ends. CDR1 and CDR2 from the germline V gene are SGHRS and YFSETQ. The CDR3 has 17 residues. CDR3 in amino acids: CASSAGGQGVLLHEQYF. In DNA form, the CDR3 reads TGCGCCAGCAGCGCCGGAGGTCAAGGAGTCCTTTTGCACGAGCAGTACTTC.

This clone has just a few counts. The chain carries TRBV7-2 and TRBJ1-4; 9 positions match TRBD1. Germline CDR1 and CDR2: SGHTA and FQGNSA. Losses at the gene ends were 6 bases for V and 8 bases for J; bases not matched to a gene: 13. CDR3 length equals 16 residues. The CDR3 protein is CASSYTGTGIGEKLFF. The CDR3, as DNA: TGTGCCAGCAGTTACACCGGGACAGGGATTGGAGAAAAACTGTTTTTT.

Only a few counts were recorded for this clone. V gene TRBV10-3 combines with J gene TRBJ2-1, with a weak D call TRBD2 (6 bases). From germline, CDR1 is ENHRY and CDR2 SYGVKD. Trimming pared 2 bases from V and 4 bases from J, leaving 12 bases between. The CDR3 length is 15 residues. In DNA, the CDR3 is TGTGCCATCAGTGAGGGACTACCGATGTACAATGAGCAGTTCTTC. Its protein is CAISEGLPMYNEQFF.

This CDR3 is CASSPIGQGGYEQYF. DNA of the CDR3: TGTGCCAGCTCACCAATTGGACAGGGCGGCTACGAGCAGTACTTC. This chain connects TRBV18 to TRBJ2-7; 8 positions match TRBD1. CDR3 length: 15 residues. Germline V gene lookup returns CDR1 KGHSH and CDR2 LQKENI. The V and J ends lost 2 bases and 3 bases, in that order; junction bases with no gene match: 6.

The chain links TRBV28 to TRBJ2-3; D remains ambiguous. The CDR3 extends over 11 amino acids. CDR1 is MDHEN and CDR2 is SYDVKM in the germline V gene. V lost 3 bases and J 5 bases, leaving 3 bases between the germline ends. The CDR3 here is CASSFVDTQYF. The CDR3 nucleotides read TGTGCCAGCAGTTTCGTAGATACGCAGTATTTT.

This chain connects TRBV6-6 to TRBJ2-5, with 10 bases fitting TRBD2. The CDR3 consists of 14 residues. The V segment lost 5 bases and the J segment 4 bases; nucleotides outside the gene matches: 4. Germline V CDR1 and CDR2: MNHNY, SVGAGI (reference sequence). CDR3 sequence reads: CASSPSGGAETQYF. In nucleotides, the CDR3 is TGTGCCAGCAGTCCCAGCGGGGGGGCAGAGACCCAGTACTTC.

The rearrangement uses TRBV7-9 and TRBJ2-7; 9 nucleotides match TRBD2. The V segment lost 4 bases and the J segment 4 bases; nucleotides outside the gene matches: 11. Germline V gene lookup returns CDR1 SEHNR and CDR2 FQNEAQ (reference sequence). This CDR3 spans 16 amino acids. The CDR3 DNA is TGTGCCAGCAGCTCCACAAGCGGGGGGACCATATACGAGCAGTACTTC. Residues: CASSSTSGGTIYEQYF.

In DNA, the CDR3 is TGCGCCAGCAGCCAAGTTAGAGCGGGGTTCTCCTACAATGAGCAGTTCTTC. Translated, it gives CASSQVRAGFSYNEQFF. The chain uses TRBV4-3 and TRBJ2-1; TRBD2 agrees at 7 bases. Germline V lookup: CDR1 LGHNA, CDR2 YSLEER. CDR3 length: 17 residues. The junction had 6 bases not matched to a gene; V was cut back by 1 base and J by 0 bases.

This chain uses TRBV7-2 with TRBJ1-2; D uncertain. Trimming removed 1 base at V and 4 bases at J, with 13 bases between. This CDR3 is built from 15 residues. Germline loops: CDR1 SGHTA, CDR2 FQGNSA. The CDR3 coding sequence is TGTGCCAGCAGCTTAGGGGCAGGTTGGCCCTATGGCTACACCTTC. Protein product: CASSLGAGWPYGYTF.

In this sample, this clone turned up once. This chain joins TRBV4-2 and TRBJ2-2; 9 bases fit TRBD2. The CDR3 loop spans 17 amino acids. After removal of 1 base from V and 6 bases from J, the junction contained 9 bases not matched to a gene. CDR1 is LGHNA, CDR2 YNFKEQ, per germline. The CDR3 spells CASSQVHKREVPGELFF. The CDR3 DNA reads TGTGCCAGCAGCCAAGTTCATAAGCGGGAGGTACCCGGGGAGCTGTTTTTT.

This chain links TRBV6-1 with TRBJ2-3; possible D gene TRBD2, 6 bases. Germline V lookup: CDR1 MNHNS, CDR2 SASEGT. V shed 8 bases and J shed 3 bases, with 9 bases lying between them. The CDR3 sequence is 12 residues long. CDR3 in amino acids: CASGGNTDTQYF. For the CDR3, the DNA is TGTGCCAGCGGGGGGAATACAGATACGCAGTATTTT.

This clone has a handful of counts. The V call is TRBV23-1, the J call TRBJ1-4; D might be TRBD1 (5 bases). TRBV23-1 is placed among ORFs of uncertain function. The CDR3 runs 14 residues. V lost 4 bases to trimming and J lost 4 bases, with 10 bases between them. CDR3 amino acids: CASSPAGRNEKLFF. DNA of the CDR3: TGCGCCAGCAGTCCGGCAGGGCGTAATGAAAAACTGTTTTTT.

This clone was counted a single time. CDR3 in amino acids: CASSPDSWGGYTF. Written as DNA, the CDR3 is TGTGCCAGCAGCCCCGACAGCTGGGGTGGCTACACCTTC. This rearrangement joins TRBV9 to TRBJ1-2; a weak D match, TRBD1 (5 bases). Germline CDR1 SGDLS, CDR2 YYNGEE. The CDR3 has 13 residues. Trimming took off 4 bases at V and 7 bases at J, with 14 bases between the two ends.

CDR3 DNA sequence: TGTGCCAGCAGTCGCGGGGGAAGAAACAATCAGCCCCAGCATTTT. This sequence encodes CASSRGGRNNQPQHF. The chain employs TRBV6-6 and TRBJ1-5; maybe TRBD1 (5 bases). CDR1 is MNHNY and CDR2 is SVGAGI in the germline V gene (reference sequence). Trimming pared 5 bases from V and 3 bases from J, leaving 14 bases between. This CDR3 region has 15 residues.

This clone showed up just a few times. J is TRBJ2-7 and V is TRBV7-2, with D possibly matching TRBD2 (5 bases). Deletions cut 5 bases from V and 9 bases from J, with 14 bases between. The length of the CDR3 is 12 residues. The germline V gene encodes CDR1 SGHTA and CDR2 FQGNSA. The CDR3 reads CASSPGWGGQYF. DNA for the CDR3: TGTGCCAGCAGCCCGGGGTGGGGTGGGCAGTACTTC.

CDR3 coding DNA: TGTGCCAGCAGCTTGGGGACTAGCGGGGGGGTTAACACCGGGGAGCTGTTTTTT. Translated, it gives CASSLGTSGGVNTGELFF. The V and J genes are TRBV7-8 and TRBJ2-2, with 16 bases matching TRBD2. The CDR3 covers 18 residues. Trimming took 3 bases from V and 2 from J; bases not matched to a gene: 3. CDR1 and CDR2 from the germline V gene are SGHVS and FQNEAQ.